What follows are 5 T cell receptor beta chains derived from one specimen sequenced in a study of T cell repertoires in cytomegalovirus infection. TCRdb analysed the reads with MiXCR anew, one entry per CDR3 protein. The top ten clones hold roughly 10% of a sample with about 460,000 distinct CDR3 sequences, around 11% of them seen once. The sequenced sample was PBMCs. These receptors all come from a human donor in good health (CMV status not recorded). Some clones in this sample may be carry-over from other donors' samples.

This chain uses TRBV2 with TRBJ1-2; no reliable D call. With 0 bases removed from V and 3 bases from J, the gap between germline ends came to 8 bases. The length of the CDR3 is 14 residues. Per germline, CDR1 SNHLY and CDR2 FYNNEI. In DNA form, the CDR3 reads TGTGCCAGCAGTGAAGCCCCAGGCCACTATGGCTACACCTTC. Protein sequence: CASSEAPGHYGYTF.

V gene TRBV19 combines with J gene TRBJ1-5; TRBD1 might be the D (6 bases). The V end was cut by 9 bases, the J end by 0 bases, with 12 bases between. Per the germline V gene, CDR1 is LNHDA and CDR2 is SQIVND (reference sequence). This CDR3 is 14 amino acids long. CDR3 sequence: CASSDRYSNQPQHF. DNA for the CDR3: TGTGCCAGCTCCGACAGGTATAGCAATCAGCCCCAGCATTTT.

V usage is TRBV30 and J usage is TRBJ1-2; D is unresolved. Per germline, CDR1 GTSNPN and CDR2 SVGIG (reference sequence). Trimming pared 2 bases from V and 4 bases from J, leaving 17 bases between. There are 15 residues in the CDR3. CDR3 nucleotide sequence: TGTGCCTGGAGTCCCTATAGTATGAGGATCTATGGCTACACCTTC. Amino acids: CAWSPYSMRIYGYTF. Drawing the rest from reference TRBV30 and TRBJ1-2, the complete variable domain is SQTIHQWPATLVQPVGSPLSLECTVEGTSNPNLYWYRQAAGRGLQLLFYSVGIGQISSEVPQNLSASRPQDRQFILSSKKLLLSDSGFYLCAWSPYSMRIYGYTFGSGTRLTVV.

This chain links TRBV19 with TRBJ1-2; TRBD1 might be the D (5 bases). The ends were cut back, 7 bases at V and 4 bases at J, with 19 bases in the middle. CDR1 is LNHDA and CDR2 is SQIVND in the germline V gene (reference sequence). The CDR3 is made up of 15 amino acids. The CDR3 DNA reads as TGTGCCAGTACCAAAAGGGGCTCCGGTACCTATGGCTACACCTTC. Its translation: CASTKRGSGTYGYTF. The full variable domain, its missing parts supplied by reference TRBV19 and TRBJ1-2, is DGGITQSPKYLFRKEGQNVTLSCEQNLNHDAMYWYRQDPGQGLRLIYYSQIVNDFQKGDIAEGYSVSREKKESFPLTVTSAQKNPTAFYLCASTKRGSGTYGYTFGSGTRLTVV.

This clonotype was recorded at least ten times. The gene calls are TRBV7-3 and TRBJ2-2; D is perhaps TRBD1 or TRBD2 (5 bases each). Trimming took 3 bases from V and 4 from J, leaving 12 bases between them. The CDR3 runs 15 residues. Germline CDR1 reads SGHTA; CDR2 reads FQGTGA. CDR3 DNA sequence: TGTGCCAGCAGCTTTACTGAGGGGCCCACCGGGGAGCTGTTTTTT. This encodes CASSFTEGPTGELFF. Using reference TRBV7-3 and TRBJ2-2 for the parts outside the CDR3, the full variable domain is GAGVSQTPSNKVTEKGKYVELRCDPISGHTALYWYRQSLGQGPEFLIYFQGTGAADDSGLPNDRFFAVRPEGSVSTLKIQRTERGDSAVYLCASSFTEGPTGELFFGEGSRLTVL.